The 20 T cell receptor beta chains presented below share a single source sample, sequenced in a study of cytomegalovirus exposure and HLA in healthy donors. Use of 60 Vbeta and 13 Jbeta primers characterized the PCR. TCRdb keeps only in-frame clones here, not all; method: immunoSEQ multiplex PCR. The sample contains 11,000 to 15,000 clones, about 64% of which appear only once. Sequencing was done on a sample of PBMCs. The receptors shown here come from a woman aged 45-65 years in good health and CMV-seropositive.

This clone was observed a handful of times. The chain recombines TRBV6-5 with TRBJ2-7, with 11 bases identical to TRBD1. Per germline, CDR1 MNHEY and CDR2 SVGAGI. The CDR3 spans 14 residues. V was clipped by 6 bases and J by 7 bases; unmatched bases: 8. The CDR3 coding sequence is TGTGCCAGCAGCCTCGGGACAGGGGGACGAGAGCAGTACTTC. It specifies CASSLGTGGREQYF.

The table lists this clone with a count of one. In nucleotides, the CDR3 is TGTGCCAGCAGTGAAGGCGCAGGCCCCACTCAGCCCCAGCATTTT. It translates to CASSEGAGPTQPQHF. The V gene is TRBV6-1, the J gene TRBJ1-5; D is ambiguous. V gave up 1 base and J gave up 6 bases, with 13 bases separating them. Germline CDR1 is MNHNS and CDR2 is SASEGT. CDR3 length: 15 amino acids.

The table lists this clone with a few counts. The chain uses TRBV29-1 and TRBJ1-1; the D is unclear. Germline CDR1 reads SQVTM; CDR2 reads ANQGSEA. The length of the CDR3 is 13 residues. Trimming took off 4 bases at V and 7 bases at J, with 16 bases between the two ends. The chain's CDR3 is CSVVTPNGREAFF. CDR3 DNA: TGCAGCGTTGTCACCCCCAATGGCCGTGAAGCTTTCTTT.

By share of the sample, this clone is large (0.1 to 1%). This chain uses TRBV6-1 with TRBJ2-5; 12 nucleotides agree with TRBD2. The germline gives CDR1 MNHNS, CDR2 SASEGT. V shed 7 bases and J 4 bases; nucleotides not matched to a gene: 4. The CDR3 loop spans 14 amino acids. The CDR3 is CASKGGLAGETQYF. The CDR3, as DNA: TGTGCCAGCAAGGGGGGACTAGCGGGAGAGACCCAGTACTTC.

V and J are TRBV28 and TRBJ1-4, with 8 positions matching TRBD1. CDR3 length equals 14 residues. Losses at the gene ends were 4 bases for V and 6 bases for J; bases not matched to a gene: 4. CDR1 MDHEN and CDR2 SYDVKM come from the germline V gene. CDR3 DNA: TGTGCCAGCAGTTGGGACAGGTCGGATGAAAAACTGTTTTTT. This gives the protein CASSWDRSDEKLFF.

This clone was recorded a few times. The chain is built from TRBV5-6 and TRBJ1-1; D is undetermined. Trimming left V 0 bases short and J 7 bases short, with 13 bases between. Per germline, CDR1 SGHDT and CDR2 YYEEEE. The CDR3 consists of 14 residues. In nucleotides, the CDR3 is TGTGCCAGCAGCTTGGTTGATTCACAGCTTGAAGCTTTCTTT. Protein product: CASSLVDSQLEAFF.

The rearrangement uses TRBV4-1 and TRBJ1-5; 7 positions match TRBD1. CDR1 and CDR2 from the germline V gene are MGHRA and YSYEKL. V lost 1 base, J lost 0 bases, and 3 bases stayed unmatched. There are 16 residues in the CDR3. The DNA for the CDR3 is TGCGCCAGCAGCCAAGGGGACAGTTATAGCAATCAGCCCCAGCATTTT. It yields the protein CASSQGDSYSNQPQHF.

This clone came up a few times. The rearrangement uses TRBV10-3 and TRBJ1-2; no definite D call. V lost 3 bases to trimming and J lost 4 bases, with 6 bases between them. Germline V gives CDR1 ENHRY, CDR2 SYGVKD. CDR3 length equals 12 residues. The CDR3: CAISDVGYGYTF. CDR3 DNA sequence: TGTGCCATCAGTGATGTCGGCTATGGCTACACCTTC.

This clone showed up just a few times. The rearrangement links TRBV2 to TRBJ1-1; TRBD1 might be the D (5 bases). The CDR3 totals 17 residues. CDR1 is SNHLY and CDR2 is FYNNEI in the germline V gene. Trimming removed 4 bases from V and 13 bases from J, with 31 bases in between. CDR3 protein: CASSGLGTRGASDQGFF. The CDR3 region has the DNA TGTGCCAGCAGTGGTTTGGGTACTCGCGGGGCGTCGGATCAGGGTTTCTTT.

A single count supports this clone. V usage is TRBV18 and J usage is TRBJ2-7, with 7 bases that match TRBD1. Germline loops: CDR1 KGHSH, CDR2 LQKENI. The CDR3 totals 14 residues. The junction had 7 bases not matched to a gene; V was cut back by 2 bases and J by 6 bases. CDR3 sequence: CASSPTTGLSEQYF. Written as DNA, the CDR3 is TGTGCCAGCTCACCAACGACAGGGCTCAGCGAGCAGTACTTC.

This chain connects TRBV7-2 to TRBJ2-2; possible D gene TRBD2, 5 bases. V gave up 9 bases and J gave up 0 bases, with 5 bases separating them. This CDR3 contains 12 residues. From germline, CDR1 is SGHTA and CDR2 FQGNSA. CDR3 DNA: TGTGCCAGGGACTCGAACACCGGGGAGCTGTTTTTT. Translated, it gives CARDSNTGELFF. Supplemented by reference TRBV7-2 and TRBJ2-2, the full variable domain reads GAGVSQSPSNKVTEKGKDVELRCDPISGHTALYWYRQSLGQGLEFLIYFQGNSAPDKSGLPSDRFSAERTGGSVSTLTIQRTQQEDSAVYLCARDSNTGELFFGEGSRLTVL.

The CDR3 loop reads CASSLAGRDLGYTF. CDR3 DNA sequence: TGCGCCAGCAGCTTGGCCGGGAGAGACCTCGGCTACACCTTC. The chain has TRBV5-1 and TRBJ1-2; D is uncertain. Germline CDR1 is SGHRS and CDR2 is YFSETQ. This CDR3 is 14 amino acids long. Trimming stripped 0 bases from V and 8 bases from J, with 14 bases between.

This clone was observed a handful of times. The chain links TRBV7-2 to TRBJ1-1; TRBD1 might be the D (6 bases). The CDR3 sequence is 13 residues long. Looked up from germline, CDR1 is SGHTA and CDR2 is FQGNSA. Deletions cut 6 bases from V and 4 bases from J, with 12 bases between. CDR3 protein: CASSTVGGTEAFF. The CDR3, as DNA: TGTGCCAGCAGTACGGTAGGGGGCACTGAAGCTTTCTTT.

This clone has more than one count but fewer than ten. The chain carries TRBV7-6 and TRBJ1-1, with no clear D. Trimming removed 5 bases from V and 2 bases from J, with 12 bases in between. The CDR3 consists of 14 residues. CDR1 and CDR2 (germline): SGHVS, FNYEAQ. CDR3 sequence: CASSPEVLNTEAFF. The CDR3 region has the DNA TGTGCCAGCAGCCCGGAGGTCCTCAACACTGAAGCTTTCTTT.

This clone was detected a few times. V gene TRBV7-2 combines with J gene TRBJ1-5; D remains ambiguous. Trimming left V 5 bases short and J 4 bases short, with 6 bases between. This CDR3 comprises 12 residues. From germline, CDR1 is SGHTA and CDR2 FQGNSA. The CDR3 here is CASSEFNQPQHF. Written as DNA, the CDR3 is TGTGCCAGCAGCGAGTTTAATCAGCCCCAGCATTTT.

The V and J genes are TRBV7-2 and TRBJ2-1, with 7 bases lining up with TRBD1. Germline trimming cut 1 base from V and 6 bases from J; bases unmatched to any gene: 6. The CDR3 has 15 amino acids. Germline-derived CDR1 and CDR2 are SGHTA and FQGNSA. The CDR3, as DNA: TGTGCCAGCAGCTTAGTAGGGGGCAAGGGCAATGAGCAGTTCTTC. This sequence encodes CASSLVGGKGNEQFF.

The chain has TRBV5-1 and TRBJ2-7; weak D call: TRBD1 (7 bases). CDR1 SGHRS and CDR2 YFSETQ come from the germline V gene. The CDR3 contains 15 residues. V was shortened by 5 bases and J by 6 bases, with 21 bases between the two germline ends. DNA for the CDR3: TGCGCCAGCAGTCCGGGGCGGCCCCAGGGGGGCGAGCAGTACTTC. As protein: CASSPGRPQGGEQYF.

The chain employs TRBV7-2 and TRBJ2-1; the D gene is possibly TRBD1 (6 bases). The V end lost 5 bases, the J end lost 2 bases, and 16 bases lay between the germline ends. This CDR3 contains 16 residues. CDR1 and CDR2 (germline): SGHTA, FQGNSA. The CDR3 sequence: CASSLRDIRPYNEQFF. Written as DNA, the CDR3 is TGTGCCAGCAGCCTAAGGGACATCCGTCCCTACAATGAGCAGTTCTTC.

The rearrangement links TRBV4-2 to TRBJ1-2; possibly TRBD1 for D (5 bases). Germline CDR1 and CDR2: LGHNA and YNFKEQ. V lost 0 bases to trimming and J lost 1 base, with 9 bases between them. This CDR3 has 15 amino acids. CDR3 nucleotides: TGTGCCAGCAGCCAAGAGAGAGGACATAACTATGGCTACACCTTC. Translated: CASSQERGHNYGYTF.

This clone was detected a few times. The rearrangement links TRBV27 to TRBJ1-1; no definite D call. CDR3 size: 13 residues. The V gene lost 1 base and the J gene lost 7 bases, with 10 bases spanning the gap. Looked up from germline, CDR1 is MNHEY and CDR2 is SMNVEV (reference sequence). The CDR3 region has the DNA TGTGCCAGCAGTTTATTCCACGATAGTGAAGCTTTCTTT. It yields the protein CASSLFHDSEAFF.